This T cell receptor beta chain was retrieved from a study of blood T cells in healthy people across ages. General study results and limits: No one knew whether donors had CMV, which possibly confounded expanded clonotype changes. Roughly linearly, TCR beta diversity per million T cells fell as age increased. Strong correlation linked observed beta diversity and percent naive T cells.

In this sample, this clonotype turned up many times. As yet, its antigen is unknown. Peripheral blood, roughly 9.3 milliliters per donor, was collected. PCR was performed a second time for 7 to 11 cycles using a sample-barcoded 5' primer and a J-beta primer mix. From the 5' RACE reads, TCRdb called clonotypes with MiXCR, one entry per CDR3 protein. The sample records around 970,000 distinct CDR3 sequences, around 54% being singletons. Germline V gene lookup returns CDR1 MNHEY and CDR2 SMNVEV (reference sequence). V was cut by 6 bases and J by 0 bases, with 6 bases left in between. This CDR3 spans 13 amino acids.

This receptor was identified in a woman aged 60-75 years in good health. This chain uses TRBV27 with TRBJ2-4; D is uncertain. The source material was blood. The CDR3 DNA reads TGTGCCAGCAGGGTTTTAGCCAAAAACATTCAGTACTTC. It is translated as CASRVLAKNIQYF.